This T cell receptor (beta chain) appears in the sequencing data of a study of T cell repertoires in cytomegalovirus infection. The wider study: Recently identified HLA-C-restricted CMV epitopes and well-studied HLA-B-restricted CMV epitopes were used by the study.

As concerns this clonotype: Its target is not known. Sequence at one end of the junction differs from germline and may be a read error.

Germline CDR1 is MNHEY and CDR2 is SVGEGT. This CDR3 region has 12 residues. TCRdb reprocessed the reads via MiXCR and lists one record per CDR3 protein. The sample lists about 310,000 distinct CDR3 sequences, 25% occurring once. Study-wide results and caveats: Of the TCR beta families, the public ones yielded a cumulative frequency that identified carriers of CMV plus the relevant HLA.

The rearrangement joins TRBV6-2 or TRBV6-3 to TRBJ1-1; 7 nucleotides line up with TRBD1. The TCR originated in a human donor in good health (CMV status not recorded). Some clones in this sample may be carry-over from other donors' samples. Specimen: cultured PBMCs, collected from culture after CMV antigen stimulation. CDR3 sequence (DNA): TGTGCCAGCAGTTACTCCATGGGACAGCCTGGTTTT. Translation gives CASSYSMGQPGF.